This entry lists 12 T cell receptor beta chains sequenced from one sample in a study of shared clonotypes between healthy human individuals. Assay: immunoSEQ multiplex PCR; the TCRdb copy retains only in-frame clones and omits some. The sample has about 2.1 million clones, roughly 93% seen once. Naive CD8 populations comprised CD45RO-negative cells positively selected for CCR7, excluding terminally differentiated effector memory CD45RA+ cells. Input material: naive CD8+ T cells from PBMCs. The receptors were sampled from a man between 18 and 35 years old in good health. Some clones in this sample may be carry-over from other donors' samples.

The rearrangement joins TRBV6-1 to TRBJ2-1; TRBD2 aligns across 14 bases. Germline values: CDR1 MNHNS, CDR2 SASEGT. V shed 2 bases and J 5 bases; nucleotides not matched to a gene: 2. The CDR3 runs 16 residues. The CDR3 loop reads CASSELGLAGDNEQFF. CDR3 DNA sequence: TGTGCCAGCAGTGAATTGGGACTAGCGGGAGACAATGAGCAGTTCTTC.

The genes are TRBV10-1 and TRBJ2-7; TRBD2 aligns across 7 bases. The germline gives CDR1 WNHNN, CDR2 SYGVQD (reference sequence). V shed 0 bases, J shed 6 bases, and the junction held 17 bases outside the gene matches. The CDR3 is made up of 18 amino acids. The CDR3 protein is CASSESRESPAGAGEQYF. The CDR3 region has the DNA TGCGCCAGCAGTGAGTCGAGGGAGTCGCCGGCGGGAGCCGGCGAGCAGTACTTC.

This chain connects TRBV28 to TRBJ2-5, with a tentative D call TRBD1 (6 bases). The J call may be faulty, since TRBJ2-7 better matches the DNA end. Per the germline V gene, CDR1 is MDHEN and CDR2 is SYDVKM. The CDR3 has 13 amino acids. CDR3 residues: CASSFVQGYEQYF. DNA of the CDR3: TGTGCCAGCAGTTTTGTGCAGGGGTACGAGCAGTACTTC.

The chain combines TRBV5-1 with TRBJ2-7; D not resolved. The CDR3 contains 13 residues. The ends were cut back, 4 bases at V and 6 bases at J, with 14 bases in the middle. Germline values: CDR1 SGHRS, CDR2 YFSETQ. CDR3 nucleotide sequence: TGCGCCAGCAGCCCCCCCCTTACGTCCGAGCAGTACTTC. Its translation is CASSPPLTSEQYF.

Written as DNA, the CDR3 is TGTGCCAGCAGTTTATATCTGGGAGTAGGTTCTGGAAACACCATATATTTT. This translates into CASSLYLGVGSGNTIYF. The chain is built from TRBV28 and TRBJ1-3; no clear D. The V gene lost 1 base and the J gene lost 1 base, with 14 bases spanning the gap. This CDR3 has 17 amino acids. CDR1 MDHEN and CDR2 SYDVKM come from the germline V gene.

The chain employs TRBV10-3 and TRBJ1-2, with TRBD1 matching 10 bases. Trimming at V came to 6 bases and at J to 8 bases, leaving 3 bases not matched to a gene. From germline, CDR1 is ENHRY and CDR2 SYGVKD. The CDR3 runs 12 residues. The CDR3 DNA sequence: TGTGCCATCAGGGAGACAGGGGGCGGCTACACCTTC. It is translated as CAIRETGGGYTF.

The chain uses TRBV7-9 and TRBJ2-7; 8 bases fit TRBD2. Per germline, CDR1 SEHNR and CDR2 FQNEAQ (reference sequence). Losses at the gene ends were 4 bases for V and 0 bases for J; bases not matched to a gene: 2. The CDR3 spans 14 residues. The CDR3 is CASSSREDSYEQYF. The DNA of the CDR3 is TGTGCCAGCAGCTCGCGGGAGGACTCCTACGAGCAGTACTTC.

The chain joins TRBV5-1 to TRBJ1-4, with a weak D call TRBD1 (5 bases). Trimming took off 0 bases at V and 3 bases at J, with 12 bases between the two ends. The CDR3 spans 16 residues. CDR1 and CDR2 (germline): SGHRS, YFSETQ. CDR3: CASSLALGAANEKLFF. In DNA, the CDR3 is TGCGCCAGCAGCTTGGCCCTCGGGGCAGCTAATGAAAAACTGTTTTTT.

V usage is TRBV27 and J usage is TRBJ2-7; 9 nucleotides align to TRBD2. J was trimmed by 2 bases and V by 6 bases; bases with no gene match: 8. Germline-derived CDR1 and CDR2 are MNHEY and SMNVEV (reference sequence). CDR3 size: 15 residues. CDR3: CASSPSGKGAYEQYF. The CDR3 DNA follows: TGTGCCAGCAGCCCTAGCGGGAAGGGAGCCTACGAGCAGTACTTC.

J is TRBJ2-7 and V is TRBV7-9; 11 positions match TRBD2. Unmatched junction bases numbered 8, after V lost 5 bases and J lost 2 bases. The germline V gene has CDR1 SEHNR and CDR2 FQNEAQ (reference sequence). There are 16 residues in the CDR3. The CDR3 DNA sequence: TGTGCCAGCAGCGATACCGGGACTAGCGGTCCCTACGAGCAGTACTTC. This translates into CASSDTGTSGPYEQYF.

CDR3 sequence (DNA): TGCGCCAGCAGCCCACAGCGGGGATCTTCCTATGGCTACACCTTC. Residues: CASSPQRGSSYGYTF. The genes are TRBV4-1 and TRBJ1-2; unclear D gene. The CDR3 runs to 15 residues. V was shortened by 4 bases and J by 4 bases, with 16 bases between the two germline ends. The germline gives CDR1 MGHRA, CDR2 YSYEKL.

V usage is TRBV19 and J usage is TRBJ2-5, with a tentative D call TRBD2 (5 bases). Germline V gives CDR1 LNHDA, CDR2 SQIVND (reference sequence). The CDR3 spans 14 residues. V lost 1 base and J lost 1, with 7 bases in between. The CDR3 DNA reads TGTGCCAGTAGTATAGGAGGGCGCCAAGAGACCCAGTACTTC. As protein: CASSIGGRQETQYF.